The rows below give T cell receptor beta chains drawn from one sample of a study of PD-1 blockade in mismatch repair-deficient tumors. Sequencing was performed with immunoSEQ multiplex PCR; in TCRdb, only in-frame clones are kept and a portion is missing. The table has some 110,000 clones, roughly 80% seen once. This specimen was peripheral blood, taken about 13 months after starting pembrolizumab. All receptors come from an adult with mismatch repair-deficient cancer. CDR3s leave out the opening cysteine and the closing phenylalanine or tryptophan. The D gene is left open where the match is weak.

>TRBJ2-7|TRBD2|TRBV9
ASSISGSVYEQY
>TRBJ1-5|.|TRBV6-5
ASSYDGAGRQPQH
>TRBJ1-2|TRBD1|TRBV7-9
ASSLGGQDLSYT
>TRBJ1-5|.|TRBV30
AWSVRLNYQPQH
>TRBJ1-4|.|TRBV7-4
ASSLHGQKKNEKLF
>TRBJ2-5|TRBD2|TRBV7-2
ASSEIAGLETQY
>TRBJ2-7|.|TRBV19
ASSISGRSEQY
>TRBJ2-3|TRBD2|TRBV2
ASRGLAGGTDTQY
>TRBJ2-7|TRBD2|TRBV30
AWSGTSGRLYEQY
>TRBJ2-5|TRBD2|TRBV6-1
ASGYSGNFQETQY